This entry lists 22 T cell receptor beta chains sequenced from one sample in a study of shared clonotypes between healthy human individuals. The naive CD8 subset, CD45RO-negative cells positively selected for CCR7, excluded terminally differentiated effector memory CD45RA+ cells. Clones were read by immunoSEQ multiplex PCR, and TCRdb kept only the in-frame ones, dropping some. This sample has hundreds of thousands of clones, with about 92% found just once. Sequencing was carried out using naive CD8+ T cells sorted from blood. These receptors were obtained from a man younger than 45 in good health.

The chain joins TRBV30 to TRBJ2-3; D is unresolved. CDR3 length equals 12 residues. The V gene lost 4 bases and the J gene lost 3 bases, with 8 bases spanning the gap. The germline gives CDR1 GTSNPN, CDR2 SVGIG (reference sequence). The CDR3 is CAWNMMTDTQYF. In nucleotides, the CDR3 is TGTGCCTGGAATATGATGACAGATACGCAGTATTTT.

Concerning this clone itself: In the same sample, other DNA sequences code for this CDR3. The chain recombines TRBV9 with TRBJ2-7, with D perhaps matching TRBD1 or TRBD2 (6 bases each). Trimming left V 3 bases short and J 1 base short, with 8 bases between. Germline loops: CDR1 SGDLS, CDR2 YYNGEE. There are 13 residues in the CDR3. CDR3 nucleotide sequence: TGTGCCAGCAGCGGAGGGGGGTCCTACGAGCAGTACTTC. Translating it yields CASSGGGSYEQYF.

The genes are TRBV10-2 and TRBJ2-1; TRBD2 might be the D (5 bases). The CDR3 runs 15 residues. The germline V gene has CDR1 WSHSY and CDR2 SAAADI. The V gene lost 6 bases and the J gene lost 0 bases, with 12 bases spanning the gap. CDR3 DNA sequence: TGCGCCAGCAGCCTAAGCGGACGCTCCTACAATGAGCAGTTCTTC. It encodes CASSLSGRSYNEQFF.

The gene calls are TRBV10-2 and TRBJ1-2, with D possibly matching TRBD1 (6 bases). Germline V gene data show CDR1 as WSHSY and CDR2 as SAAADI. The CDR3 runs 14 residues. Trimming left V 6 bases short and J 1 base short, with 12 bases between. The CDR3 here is CASRMAGDNYGYTF. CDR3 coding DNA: TGCGCCAGCAGGATGGCAGGGGATAACTATGGCTACACCTTC.

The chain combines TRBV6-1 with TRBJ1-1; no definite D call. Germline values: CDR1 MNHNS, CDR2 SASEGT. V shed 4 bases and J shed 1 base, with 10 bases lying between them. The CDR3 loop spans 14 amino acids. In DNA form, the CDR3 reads TGTGCCAGCAGTGGACGAAACAAGAACACTGAAGCTTTCTTT. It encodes CASSGRNKNTEAFF.

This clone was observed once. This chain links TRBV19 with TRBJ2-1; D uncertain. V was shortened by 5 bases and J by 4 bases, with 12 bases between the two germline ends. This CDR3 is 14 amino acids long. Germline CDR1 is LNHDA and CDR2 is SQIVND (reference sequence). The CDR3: CASSAHSLYNEQFF. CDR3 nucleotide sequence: TGTGCCAGTAGTGCGCACAGCCTATACAATGAGCAGTTCTTC.

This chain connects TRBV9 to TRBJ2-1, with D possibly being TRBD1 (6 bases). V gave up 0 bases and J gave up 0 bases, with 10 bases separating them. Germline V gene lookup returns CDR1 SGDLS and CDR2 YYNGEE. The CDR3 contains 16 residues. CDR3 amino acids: CASSVEGESSYNEQFF. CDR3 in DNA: TGTGCCAGCAGCGTAGAGGGGGAGAGCTCCTACAATGAGCAGTTCTTC.

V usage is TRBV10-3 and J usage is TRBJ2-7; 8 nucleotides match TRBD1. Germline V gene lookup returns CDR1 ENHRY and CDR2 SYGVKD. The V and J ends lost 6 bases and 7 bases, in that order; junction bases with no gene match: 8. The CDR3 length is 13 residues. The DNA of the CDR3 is TGTGCCATCAGCGGGGCAGGGGGCGGGGAGCAGTACTTC. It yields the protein CAISGAGGGEQYF.

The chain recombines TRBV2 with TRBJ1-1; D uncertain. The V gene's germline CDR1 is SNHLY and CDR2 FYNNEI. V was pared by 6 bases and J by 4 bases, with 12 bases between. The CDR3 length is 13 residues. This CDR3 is CASSVGAGTEAFF. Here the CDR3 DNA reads TGTGCCAGCAGCGTCGGCGCGGGCACTGAAGCTTTCTTT.

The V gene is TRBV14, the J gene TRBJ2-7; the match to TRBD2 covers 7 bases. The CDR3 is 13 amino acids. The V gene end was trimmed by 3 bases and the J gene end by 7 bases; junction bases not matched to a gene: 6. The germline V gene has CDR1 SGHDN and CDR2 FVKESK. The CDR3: CASSQMSGAEQYF. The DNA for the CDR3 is TGTGCCAGCAGCCAGATGAGCGGGGCAGAGCAGTACTTC. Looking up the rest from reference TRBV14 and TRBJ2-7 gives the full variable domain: EAGVTQFPSHSVIEKGQTVTLRCDPISGHDNLYWYRRVMGKEIKFLLHFVKESKQDESGMPNNRFLAERTGGTYSTLKVQPAELEDSGVYFCASSQMSGAEQYFGPGTRLTVT.

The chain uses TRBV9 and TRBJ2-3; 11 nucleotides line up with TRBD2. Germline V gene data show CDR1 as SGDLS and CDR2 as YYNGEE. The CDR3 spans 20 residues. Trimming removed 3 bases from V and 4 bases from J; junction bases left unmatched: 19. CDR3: CASSDPTLTSGTASPDTQYF. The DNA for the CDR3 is TGTGCCAGCAGCGACCCCACGCTGACTAGCGGGACAGCCTCTCCAGATACGCAGTATTTT.

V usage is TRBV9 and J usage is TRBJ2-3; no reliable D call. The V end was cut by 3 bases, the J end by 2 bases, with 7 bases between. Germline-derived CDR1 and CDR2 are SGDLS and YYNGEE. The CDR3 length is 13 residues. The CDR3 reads CASSGLYTDTQYF. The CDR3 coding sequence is TGTGCCAGCAGCGGGTTGTACACAGATACGCAGTATTTT.

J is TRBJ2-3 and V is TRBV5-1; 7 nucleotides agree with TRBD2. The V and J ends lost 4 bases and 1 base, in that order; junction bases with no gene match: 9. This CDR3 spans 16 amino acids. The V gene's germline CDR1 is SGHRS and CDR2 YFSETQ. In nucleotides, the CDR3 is TGCGCCAGCAGCGGGAGGGAGGGCCCCCGCACAGATACGCAGTATTTT. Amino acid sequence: CASSGREGPRTDTQYF.

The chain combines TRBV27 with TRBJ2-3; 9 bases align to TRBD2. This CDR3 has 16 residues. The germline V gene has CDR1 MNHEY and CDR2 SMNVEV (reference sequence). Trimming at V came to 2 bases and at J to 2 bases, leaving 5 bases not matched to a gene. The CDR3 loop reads CASSLGVAGATDTQYF. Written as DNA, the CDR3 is TGTGCCAGCAGTTTAGGGGTAGCGGGAGCCACAGATACGCAGTATTTT.

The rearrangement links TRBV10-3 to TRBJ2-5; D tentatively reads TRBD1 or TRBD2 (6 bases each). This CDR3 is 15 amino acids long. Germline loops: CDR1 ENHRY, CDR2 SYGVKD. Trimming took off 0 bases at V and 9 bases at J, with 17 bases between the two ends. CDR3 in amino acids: CAISESEPEGGAQYF. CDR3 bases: TGTGCCATCAGTGAGTCGGAACCCGAGGGGGGAGCCCAGTACTTC.

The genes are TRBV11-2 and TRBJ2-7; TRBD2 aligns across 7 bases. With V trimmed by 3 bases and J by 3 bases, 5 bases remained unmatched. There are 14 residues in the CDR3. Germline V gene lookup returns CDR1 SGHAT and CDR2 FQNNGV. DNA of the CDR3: TGTGCCAGCAGCTTTGGGGGGGTACTCTACGAGCAGTACTTC. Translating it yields CASSFGGVLYEQYF.

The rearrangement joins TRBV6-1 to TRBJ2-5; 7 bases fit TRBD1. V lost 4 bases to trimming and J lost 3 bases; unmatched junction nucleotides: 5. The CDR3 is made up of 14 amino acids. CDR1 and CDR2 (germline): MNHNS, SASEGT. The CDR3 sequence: CASSARQGEETQYF. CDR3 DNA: TGTGCCAGCAGTGCTAGACAGGGTGAAGAGACCCAGTACTTC.

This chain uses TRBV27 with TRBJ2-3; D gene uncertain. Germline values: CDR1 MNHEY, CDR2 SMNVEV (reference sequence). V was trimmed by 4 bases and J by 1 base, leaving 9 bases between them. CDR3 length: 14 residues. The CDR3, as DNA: TGTGCCAGCAGTTCTCTTTTGGGCACAGATACGCAGTATTTT. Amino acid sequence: CASSSLLGTDTQYF.

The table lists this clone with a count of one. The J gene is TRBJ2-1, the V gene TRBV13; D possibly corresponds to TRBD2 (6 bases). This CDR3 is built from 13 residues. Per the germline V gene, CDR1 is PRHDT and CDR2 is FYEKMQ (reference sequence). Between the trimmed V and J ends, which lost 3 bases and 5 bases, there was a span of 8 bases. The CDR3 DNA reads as TGTGCCAGCAGCTTGCGGGACGACAATGAGCAGTTCTTC. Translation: CASSLRDDNEQFF.

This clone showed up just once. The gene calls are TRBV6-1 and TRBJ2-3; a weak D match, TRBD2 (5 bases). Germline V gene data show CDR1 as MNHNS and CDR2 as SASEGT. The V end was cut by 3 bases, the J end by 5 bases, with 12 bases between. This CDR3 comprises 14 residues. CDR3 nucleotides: TGTGCCAGCAGTGAGCCCGGACTGGAAGATACGCAGTATTTT. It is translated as CASSEPGLEDTQYF.

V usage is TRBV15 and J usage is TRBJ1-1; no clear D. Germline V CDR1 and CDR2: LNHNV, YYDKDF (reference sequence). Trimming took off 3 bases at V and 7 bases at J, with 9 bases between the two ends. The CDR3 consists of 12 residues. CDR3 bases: TGTGCCACCAGCAGGGGAACACATGAAGCTTTCTTT. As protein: CATSRGTHEAFF.

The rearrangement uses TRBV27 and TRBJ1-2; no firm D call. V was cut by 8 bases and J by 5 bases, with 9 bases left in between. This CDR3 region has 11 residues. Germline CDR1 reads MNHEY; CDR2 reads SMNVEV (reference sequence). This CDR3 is CASGVHYGYTF. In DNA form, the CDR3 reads TGTGCCAGCGGGGTCCATTATGGCTACACCTTC.